This T cell receptor beta chain originates from a study of cytomegalovirus exposure and HLA in healthy donors. As to this clone: Antigen unknown.

General study findings and limits: In vitro data verified three CMV-associated chains as specific for CMV antigens. In an earlier analysis, in some 500 donors, most V segments appeared productive either ~87% or ~30% of the time.

V lost 4 bases to trimming and J lost 0 bases, with 9 bases between them. This CDR3 contains 14 residues. Per germline, CDR1 MNHEY and CDR2 SMNVEV (reference sequence). Primers for the PCR totalled 60 Vbeta and 13 Jbeta. The protocol was immunoSEQ multiplex PCR, while the TCRdb copy is restricted to in-frame clones and leaves out a portion. Among about 120,000 clones listed, 60% to 85% were seen once. The V gene is TRBV27, the J gene TRBJ1-2; tentatively, D is TRBD1 (5 bases). This clonotype was obtained from a woman aged 40 to 50 in good health and CMV-seropositive. The sample taken for sequencing was PBMCs. The DNA of the CDR3 is TGTGCCAGCAGTTGGGGCGGCACTAACTATGGCTACACCTTC. This translates into CASSWGGTNYGYTF.